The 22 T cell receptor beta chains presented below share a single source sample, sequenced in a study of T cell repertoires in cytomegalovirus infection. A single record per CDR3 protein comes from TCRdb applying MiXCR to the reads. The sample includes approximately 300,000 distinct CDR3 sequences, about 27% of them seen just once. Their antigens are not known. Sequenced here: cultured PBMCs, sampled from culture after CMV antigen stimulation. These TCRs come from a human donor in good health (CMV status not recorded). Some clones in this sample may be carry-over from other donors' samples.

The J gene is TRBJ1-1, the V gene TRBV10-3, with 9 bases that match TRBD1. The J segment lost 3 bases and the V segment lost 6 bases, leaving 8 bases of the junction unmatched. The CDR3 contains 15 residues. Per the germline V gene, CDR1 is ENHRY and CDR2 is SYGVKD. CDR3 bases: TGTGCCATCAGGACGACAGGGGGAACAGACACTGAAGCTTTCTTT. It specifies CAIRTTGGTDTEAFF.

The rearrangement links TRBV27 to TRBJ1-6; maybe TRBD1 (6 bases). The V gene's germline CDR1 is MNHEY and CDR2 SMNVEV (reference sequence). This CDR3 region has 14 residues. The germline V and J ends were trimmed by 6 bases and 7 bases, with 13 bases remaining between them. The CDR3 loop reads CASSLQGRNSPLHF. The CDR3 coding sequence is TGTGCCAGCAGCCTACAGGGTAGGAATTCACCCCTCCACTTT.

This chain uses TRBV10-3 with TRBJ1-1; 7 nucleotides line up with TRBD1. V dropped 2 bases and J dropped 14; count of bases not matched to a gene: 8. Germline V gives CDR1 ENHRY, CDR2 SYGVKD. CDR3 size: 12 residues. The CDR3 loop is CAISEGQEGTFF. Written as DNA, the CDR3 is TGTGCCATCAGTGAGGGACAGGAGGGGACCTTCTTT.

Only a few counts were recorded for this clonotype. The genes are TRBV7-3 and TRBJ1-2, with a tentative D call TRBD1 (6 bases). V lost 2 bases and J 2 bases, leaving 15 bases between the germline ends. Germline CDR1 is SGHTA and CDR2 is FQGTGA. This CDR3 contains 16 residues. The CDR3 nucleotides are TGTGCCAGCAGCTTATCGAGCGGACAGACCAACTATGGCTACACCTTC. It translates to CASSLSSGQTNYGYTF.

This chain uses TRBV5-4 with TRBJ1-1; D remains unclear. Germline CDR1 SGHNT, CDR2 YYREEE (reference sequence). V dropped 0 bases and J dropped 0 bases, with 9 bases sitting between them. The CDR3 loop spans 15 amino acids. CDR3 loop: CASSLGSGVNTEAFF. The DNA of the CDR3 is TGTGCCAGCAGCTTGGGGAGTGGGGTGAACACTGAAGCTTTCTTT.

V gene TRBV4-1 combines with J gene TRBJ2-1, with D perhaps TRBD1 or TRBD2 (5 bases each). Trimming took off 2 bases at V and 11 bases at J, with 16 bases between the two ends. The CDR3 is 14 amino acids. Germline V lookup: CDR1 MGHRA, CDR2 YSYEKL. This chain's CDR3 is CASSQQRWDGKQFF. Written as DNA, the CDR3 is TGCGCCAGCAGCCAACAACGCTGGGACGGTAAGCAGTTCTTC.

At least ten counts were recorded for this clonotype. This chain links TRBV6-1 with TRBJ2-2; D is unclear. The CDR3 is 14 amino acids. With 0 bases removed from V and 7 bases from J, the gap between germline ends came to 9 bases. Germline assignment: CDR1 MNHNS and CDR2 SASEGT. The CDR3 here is CASSEAPRIGELFF. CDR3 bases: TGTGCCAGCAGTGAAGCGCCGAGGATCGGGGAGCTGTTTTTT.

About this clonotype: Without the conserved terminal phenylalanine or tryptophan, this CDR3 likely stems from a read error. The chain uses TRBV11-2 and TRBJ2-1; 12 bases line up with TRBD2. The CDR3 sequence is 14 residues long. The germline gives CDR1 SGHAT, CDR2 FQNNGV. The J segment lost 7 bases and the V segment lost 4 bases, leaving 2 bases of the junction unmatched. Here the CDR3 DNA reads TGTGCCAGCAGCTCAGGGACTAGCGGGAATGAGCAGTTCTTA. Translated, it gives CASSSGTSGNEQFL.

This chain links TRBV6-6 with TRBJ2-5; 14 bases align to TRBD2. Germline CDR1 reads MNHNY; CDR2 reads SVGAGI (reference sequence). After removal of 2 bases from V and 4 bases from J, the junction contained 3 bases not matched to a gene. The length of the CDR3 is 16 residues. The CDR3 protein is CASSYHGLAGGETQYF. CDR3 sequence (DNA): TGTGCCAGCAGTTACCATGGACTAGCGGGAGGAGAGACCCAGTACTTC.

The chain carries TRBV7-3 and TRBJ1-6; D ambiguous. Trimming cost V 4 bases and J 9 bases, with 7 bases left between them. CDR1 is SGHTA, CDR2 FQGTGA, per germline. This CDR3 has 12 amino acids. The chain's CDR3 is CASSSDASPLHF. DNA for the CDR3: TGTGCCAGCAGCTCGGACGCTTCACCCCTCCACTTT.

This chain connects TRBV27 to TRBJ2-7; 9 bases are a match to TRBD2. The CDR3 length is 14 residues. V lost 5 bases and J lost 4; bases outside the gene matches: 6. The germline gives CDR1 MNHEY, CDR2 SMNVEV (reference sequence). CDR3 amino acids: CASSPASGKYEQYF. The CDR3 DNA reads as TGTGCCAGCAGTCCGGCTAGCGGGAAGTACGAGCAGTACTTC.

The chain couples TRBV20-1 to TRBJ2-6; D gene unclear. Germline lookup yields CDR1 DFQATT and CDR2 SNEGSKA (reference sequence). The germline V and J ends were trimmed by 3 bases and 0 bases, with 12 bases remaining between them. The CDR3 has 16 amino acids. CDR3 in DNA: TGCAGTGCTAGTGTGGGCAGAATCTCTGGGGCCAACGTCCTGACTTTC. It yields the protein CSASVGRISGANVLTF.

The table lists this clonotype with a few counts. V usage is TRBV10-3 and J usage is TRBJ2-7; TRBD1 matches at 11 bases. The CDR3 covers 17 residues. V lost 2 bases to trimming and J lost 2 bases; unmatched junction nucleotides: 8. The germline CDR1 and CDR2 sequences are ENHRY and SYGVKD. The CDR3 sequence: CAISERAPGQGAYEQYF. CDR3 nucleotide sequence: TGTGCCATCAGTGAGCGGGCCCCGGGACAGGGGGCCTACGAGCAGTACTTC.

The DNA for the CDR3 is TGTGCCAGCAGTAAGACCGGGACTAGCGGTTACAATGAGCAGTTCTTC. Protein product: CASSKTGTSGYNEQFF. The rearrangement uses TRBV27 and TRBJ2-1; 11 bases agree with TRBD2. The ends lost 5 bases at V and 4 bases at J; junction bases unmatched: 7. Germline CDR1 is MNHEY and CDR2 is SMNVEV (reference sequence). CDR3 length: 16 amino acids.

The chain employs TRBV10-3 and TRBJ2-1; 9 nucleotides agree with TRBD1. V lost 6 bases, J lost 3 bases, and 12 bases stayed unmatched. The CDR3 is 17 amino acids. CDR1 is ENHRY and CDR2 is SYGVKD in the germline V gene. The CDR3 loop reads CAIRPSTGTGIYNEQFF. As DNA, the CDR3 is TGTGCCATCAGACCTTCGACCGGGACAGGGATCTACAATGAGCAGTTCTTC.

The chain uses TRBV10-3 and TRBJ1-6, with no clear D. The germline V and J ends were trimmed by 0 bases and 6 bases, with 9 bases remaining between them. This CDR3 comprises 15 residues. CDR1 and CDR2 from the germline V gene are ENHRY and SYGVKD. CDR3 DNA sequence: TGTGCCATCAGTGAGTCGAAAGGGATTAATTCACCCCTCCACTTT. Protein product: CAISESKGINSPLHF.

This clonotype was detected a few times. The CDR3 nucleotides read TGCAGTGCTAGAGATCCCCGCACAGGGATCACAGATACGCAGTATTTT. Protein: CSARDPRTGITDTQYF. This rearrangement joins TRBV20-1 to TRBJ2-3; tentative D call: TRBD1 (6 bases). The V gene's germline CDR1 is DFQATT and CDR2 SNEGSKA (reference sequence). The CDR3 contains 16 residues. The V and J ends lost 0 bases and 2 bases respectively, with 15 bases between them.

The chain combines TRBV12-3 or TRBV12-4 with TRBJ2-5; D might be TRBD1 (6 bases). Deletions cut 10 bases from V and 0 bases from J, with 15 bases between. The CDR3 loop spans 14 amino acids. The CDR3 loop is CATQRQANQETQYF. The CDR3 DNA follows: TGTGCCACCCAAAGACAGGCGAACCAAGAGACCCAGTACTTC.

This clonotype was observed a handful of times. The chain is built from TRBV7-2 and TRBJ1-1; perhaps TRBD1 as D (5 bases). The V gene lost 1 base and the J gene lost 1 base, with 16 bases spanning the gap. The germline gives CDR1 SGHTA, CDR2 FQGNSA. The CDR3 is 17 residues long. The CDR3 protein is CASSLVKGIRANTEAFF. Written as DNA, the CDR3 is TGTGCCAGCAGCTTAGTAAAGGGGATAAGGGCGAACACTGAAGCTTTCTTT.

The CDR3 region is CASRSQGAGDTQYF. The CDR3 region has the DNA TGTGCCTCAAGGTCCCAGGGGGCAGGGGATACGCAGTATTTT. This chain connects TRBV2 to TRBJ2-3; TRBD1 aligns across 8 bases. The CDR3 is made up of 14 amino acids. J gave up 6 bases and V 11 bases, and 13 bases lay outside the gene matches. Germline lookup yields CDR1 SNHLY and CDR2 FYNNEI.

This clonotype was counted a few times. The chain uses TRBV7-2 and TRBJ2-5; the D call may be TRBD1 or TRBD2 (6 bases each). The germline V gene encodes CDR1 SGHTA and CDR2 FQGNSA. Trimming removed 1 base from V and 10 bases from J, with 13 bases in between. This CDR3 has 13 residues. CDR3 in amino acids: CASSLGGADVQYF. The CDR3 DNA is TGTGCCAGCAGCTTAGGGGGGGCAGACGTCCAGTACTTC. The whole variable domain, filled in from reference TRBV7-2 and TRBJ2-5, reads GAGVSQSPSNKVTEKGKDVELRCDPISGHTALYWYRQSLGQGLEFLIYFQGNSAPDKSGLPSDRFSAERTGGSVSTLTIQRTQQEDSAVYLCASSLGGADVQYFGPGTRLLVL.

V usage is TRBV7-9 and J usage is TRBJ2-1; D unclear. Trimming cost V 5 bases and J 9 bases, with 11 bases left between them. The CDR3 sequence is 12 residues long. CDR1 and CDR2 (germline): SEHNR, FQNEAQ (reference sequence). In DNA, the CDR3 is TGTGCCAGCAGCCGCCCCAGGAGTGAGCAGTTCTTC. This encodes CASSRPRSEQFF.